This T cell receptor beta chain derives from a study of neoadjuvant anti-PD-1 for oral cavity cancer. A remark on this clone: Its antigen is still unknown.

This CDR3 is built from 13 residues. The germline V gene encodes CDR1 SGHNT and CDR2 YYREEE (reference sequence). V was trimmed by 7 bases and J by 1 base, leaving 11 bases between them. Noted time point: after neoadjuvant nivolumab, at surgical resection. Cohort: HPV-negative, locally advanced oral cavity squamous cell carcinoma patients. Clones were sequenced by immunoSEQ multiplex PCR, and TCRdb holds only the in-frame ones, with some missing. This table has approximately 21,000 clones, 40% to 45% appearing once. The study, taken as a whole, reports: Only a few patients per response group were TCR-analyzed; validation needed.

The chain has TRBV5-4 and TRBJ2-5; D remains unclear. This TCR was recovered from a person aged 35 to 85 with oral cavity squamous cell carcinoma. The sequencing here drew on tumor tissue, taken after nivolumab (anti-PD-1) treatment. The DNA for the CDR3 is TGTGCCAGCTGTACAGAGAGCCAAGAGACCCAGTACTTC. It encodes CASCTESQETQYF.